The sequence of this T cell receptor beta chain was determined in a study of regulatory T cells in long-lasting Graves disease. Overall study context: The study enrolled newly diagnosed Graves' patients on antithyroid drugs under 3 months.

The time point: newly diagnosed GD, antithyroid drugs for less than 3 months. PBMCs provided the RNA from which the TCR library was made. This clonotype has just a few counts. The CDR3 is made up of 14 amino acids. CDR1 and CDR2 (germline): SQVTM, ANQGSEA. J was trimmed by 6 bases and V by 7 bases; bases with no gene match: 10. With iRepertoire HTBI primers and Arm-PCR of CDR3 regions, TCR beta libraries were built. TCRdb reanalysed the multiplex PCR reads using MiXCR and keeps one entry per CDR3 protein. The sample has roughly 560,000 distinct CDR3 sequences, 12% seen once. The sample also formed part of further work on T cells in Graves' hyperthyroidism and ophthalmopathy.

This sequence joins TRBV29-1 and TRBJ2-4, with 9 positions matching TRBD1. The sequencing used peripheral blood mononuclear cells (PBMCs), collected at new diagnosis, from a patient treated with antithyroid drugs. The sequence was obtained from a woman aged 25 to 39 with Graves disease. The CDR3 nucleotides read TGCAGCGCCCTAACCGGGACAGGGTTAAACATTCAGTACTTC. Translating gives CSALTGTGLNIQYF.